The clone carrying this TCR beta chain was seen just once. The data were obtained in a study of T cells in Graves' hyperthyroidism and ophthalmopathy. This CDR3 contains 15 residues. J gave up 4 bases and V 8 bases, and 13 bases lay outside the gene matches. In germline, CDR1 is MDHEN, CDR2 SYDVKM. TCR beta CDR3 regions were amplified from RNA transcripts. First-round RT-PCR of the TCR CDR3 relied on the HTBI primer set. MiXCR, applied by TCRdb to the multiplex PCR reads, yields one record per CDR3 protein. The repertoire includes some 550,000 distinct CDR3 sequences, around 16% of them detected once, and roughly 3% sits in the top ten.

This receptor was identified in a woman in her 40s with Graves' ophthalmopathy. V is TRBV28 and J is TRBJ1-2; 7 bases line up with TRBD1. Sequenced material: blood. The CDR3 spells CASGTGEGGVYGYTF. The CDR3 DNA reads as TGTGCCAGCGGCACAGGGGAGGGGGGGGTCTATGGCTACACCTTC.